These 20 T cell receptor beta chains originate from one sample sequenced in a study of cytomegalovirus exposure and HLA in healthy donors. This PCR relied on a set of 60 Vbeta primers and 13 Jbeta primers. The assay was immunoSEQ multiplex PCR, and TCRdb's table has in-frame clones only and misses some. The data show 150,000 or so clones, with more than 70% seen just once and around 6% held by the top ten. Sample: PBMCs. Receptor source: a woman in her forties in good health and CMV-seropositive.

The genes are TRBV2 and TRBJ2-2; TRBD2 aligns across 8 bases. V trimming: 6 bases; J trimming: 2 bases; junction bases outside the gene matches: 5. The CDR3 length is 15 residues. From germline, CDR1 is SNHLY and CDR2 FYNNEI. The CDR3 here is CASSTSGRNTGELFF. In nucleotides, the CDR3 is TGTGCCAGCAGCACCAGCGGGAGAAACACCGGGGAGCTGTTTTTT.

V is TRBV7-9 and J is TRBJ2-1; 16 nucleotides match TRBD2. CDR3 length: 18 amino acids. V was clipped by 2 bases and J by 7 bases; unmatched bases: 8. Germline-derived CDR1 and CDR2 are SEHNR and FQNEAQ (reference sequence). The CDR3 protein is CASSLSGTSGRARNEQFF. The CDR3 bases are TGTGCCAGCAGCTTAAGCGGGACTAGCGGGAGGGCCCGAAATGAGCAGTTCTTC.

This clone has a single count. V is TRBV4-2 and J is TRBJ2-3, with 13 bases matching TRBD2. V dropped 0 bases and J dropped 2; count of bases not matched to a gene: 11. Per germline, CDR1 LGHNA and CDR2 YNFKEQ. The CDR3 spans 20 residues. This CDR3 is CASSQEWHLGTSGATDTQYF. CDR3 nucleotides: TGTGCCAGCAGCCAAGAATGGCATCTAGGGACTAGCGGGGCCACAGATACGCAGTATTTT.

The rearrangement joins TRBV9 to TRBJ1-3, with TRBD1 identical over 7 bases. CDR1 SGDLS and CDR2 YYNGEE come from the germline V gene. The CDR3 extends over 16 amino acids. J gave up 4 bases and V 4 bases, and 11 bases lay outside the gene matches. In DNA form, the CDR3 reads TGTGCCAGCAGCCACAGAGGGGGCGCTGGCGGAAACACCATATATTTT. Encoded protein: CASSHRGGAGGNTIYF. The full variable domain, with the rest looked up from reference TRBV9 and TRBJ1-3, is DSGVTQTPKHLITATGQRVTLRCSPRSGDLSVYWYQQSLDQGLQFLIQYYNGEERAKGNILERFSAQQFPDLHSELNLSSLELGDSALYFCASSHRGGAGGNTIYFGEGSWLTVV.

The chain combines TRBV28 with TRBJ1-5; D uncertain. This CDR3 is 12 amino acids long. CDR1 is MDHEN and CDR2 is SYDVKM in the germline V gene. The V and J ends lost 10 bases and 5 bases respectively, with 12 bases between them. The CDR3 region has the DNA TGTGCCACCCACCCGGTTCATCAGCCCCAGCATTTT. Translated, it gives CATHPVHQPQHF. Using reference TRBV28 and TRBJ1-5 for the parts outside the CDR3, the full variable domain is DVKVTQSSRYLVKRTGEKVFLECVQDMDHENMFWYRQDPGLGLRLIYFSYDVKMKEKGDIPEGYSVSREKKERFSLILESASTNQTSMYLCATHPVHQPQHFGDGTRLSIL.

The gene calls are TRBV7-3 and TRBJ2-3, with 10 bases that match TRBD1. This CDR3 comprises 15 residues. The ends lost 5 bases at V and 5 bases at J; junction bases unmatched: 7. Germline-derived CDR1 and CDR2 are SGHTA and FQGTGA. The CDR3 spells CASSVGQGRVDTQYF. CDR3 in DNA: TGTGCCAGCAGCGTGGGACAGGGGAGGGTAGATACGCAGTATTTT. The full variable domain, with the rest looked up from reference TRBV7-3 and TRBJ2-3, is GAGVSQTPSNKVTEKGKYVELRCDPISGHTALYWYRQSLGQGPEFLIYFQGTGAADDSGLPNDRFFAVRPEGSVSTLKIQRTERGDSAVYLCASSVGQGRVDTQYFGPGTRLTVL.

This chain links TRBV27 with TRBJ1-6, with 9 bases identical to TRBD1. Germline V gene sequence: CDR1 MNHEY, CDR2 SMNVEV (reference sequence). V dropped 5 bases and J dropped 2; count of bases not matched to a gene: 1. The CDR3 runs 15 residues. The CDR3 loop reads CASSTGGPYNSPLHF. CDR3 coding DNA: TGTGCCAGCAGTACAGGGGGCCCCTATAATTCACCCCTCCACTTT.

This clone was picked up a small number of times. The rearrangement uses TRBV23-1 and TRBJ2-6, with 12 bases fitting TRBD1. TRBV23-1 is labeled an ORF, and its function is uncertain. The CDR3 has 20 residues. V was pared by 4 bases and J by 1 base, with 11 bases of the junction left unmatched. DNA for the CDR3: TGCGCCAGCAGTCCACGACGGGACAGGGGGCGGGGTTCTGGGGCCAACGTCCTGACTTTC. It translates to CASSPRRDRGRGSGANVLTF.

CDR3 sequence (DNA): TGTGCCAGCAGCCAAAGCGGGGATACGCAGTATTTT. Translated: CASSQSGDTQYF. The V call is TRBV14, the J call TRBJ2-3, with D tentatively TRBD2 (6 bases). The CDR3 consists of 12 residues. V was clipped by 2 bases and J by 6 bases, with 6 bases between them. CDR1 SGHDN and CDR2 FVKESK come from the germline V gene.

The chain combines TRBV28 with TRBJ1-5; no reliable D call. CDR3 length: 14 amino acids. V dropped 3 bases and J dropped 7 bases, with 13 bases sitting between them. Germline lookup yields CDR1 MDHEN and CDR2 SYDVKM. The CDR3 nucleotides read TGTGCCAGCAGTTTTGGAGGGTTCGAACAGCCCCAGCATTTT. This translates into CASSFGGFEQPQHF.

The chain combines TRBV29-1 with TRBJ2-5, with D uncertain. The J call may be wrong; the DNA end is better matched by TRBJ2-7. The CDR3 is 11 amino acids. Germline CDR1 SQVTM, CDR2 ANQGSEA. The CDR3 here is CSVSRDYEQYF. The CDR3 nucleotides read TGCAGCGTGTCAAGGGACTACGAGCAGTACTTC.

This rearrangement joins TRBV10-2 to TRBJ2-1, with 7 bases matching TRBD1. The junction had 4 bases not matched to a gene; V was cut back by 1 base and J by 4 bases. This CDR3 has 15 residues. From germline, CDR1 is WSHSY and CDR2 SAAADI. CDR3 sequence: CASSEFGQDYNEQFF. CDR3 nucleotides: TGCGCCAGCAGTGAGTTTGGACAGGATTACAATGAGCAGTTCTTC.

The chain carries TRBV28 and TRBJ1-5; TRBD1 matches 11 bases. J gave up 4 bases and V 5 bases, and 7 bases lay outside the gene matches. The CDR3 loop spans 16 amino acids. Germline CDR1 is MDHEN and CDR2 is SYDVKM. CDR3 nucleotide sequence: TGTGCCAGCAGTCCCGCGGGACAGGGGGAAAATCAGCCCCAGCATTTT. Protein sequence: CASSPAGQGENQPQHF.

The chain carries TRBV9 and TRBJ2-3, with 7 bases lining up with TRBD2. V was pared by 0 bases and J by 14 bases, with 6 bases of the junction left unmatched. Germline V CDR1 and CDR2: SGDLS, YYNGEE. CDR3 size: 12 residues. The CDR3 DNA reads TGTGCCAGCAGCGTAGGTAGCGGGCAACCGTATTTT. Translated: CASSVGSGQPYF.

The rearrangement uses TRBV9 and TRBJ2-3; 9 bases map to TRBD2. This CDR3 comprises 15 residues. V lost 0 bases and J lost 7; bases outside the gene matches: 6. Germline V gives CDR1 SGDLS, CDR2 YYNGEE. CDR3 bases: TGTGCCAGCAGCGTAGATGGTAGCGGGAGTTATACGCAGTATTTT. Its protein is CASSVDGSGSYTQYF.

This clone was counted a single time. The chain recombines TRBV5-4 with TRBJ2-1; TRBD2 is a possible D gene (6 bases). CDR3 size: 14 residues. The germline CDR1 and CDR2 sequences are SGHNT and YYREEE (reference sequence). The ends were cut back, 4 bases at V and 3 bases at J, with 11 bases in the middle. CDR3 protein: CASSRGNDYNEQFF. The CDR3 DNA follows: TGTGCCAGCAGCCGGGGGAACGACTACAATGAGCAGTTCTTC.

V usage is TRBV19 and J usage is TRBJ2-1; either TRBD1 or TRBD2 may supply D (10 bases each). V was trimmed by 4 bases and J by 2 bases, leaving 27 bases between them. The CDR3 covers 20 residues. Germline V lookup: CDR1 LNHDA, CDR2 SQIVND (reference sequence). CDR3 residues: CASSRRGTGETSGPYNEQFF. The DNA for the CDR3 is TGTGCCAGTAGTAGAAGGGGGACAGGGGAGACTAGCGGGCCCTACAATGAGCAGTTCTTC.

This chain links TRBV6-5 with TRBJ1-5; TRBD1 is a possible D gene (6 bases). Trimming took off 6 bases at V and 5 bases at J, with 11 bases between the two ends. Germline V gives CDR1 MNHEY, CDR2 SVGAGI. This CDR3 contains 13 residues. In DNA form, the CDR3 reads TGTGCCAGCAGCCAGGGGTTATATCAGCCCCAGCATTTT. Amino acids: CASSQGLYQPQHF.

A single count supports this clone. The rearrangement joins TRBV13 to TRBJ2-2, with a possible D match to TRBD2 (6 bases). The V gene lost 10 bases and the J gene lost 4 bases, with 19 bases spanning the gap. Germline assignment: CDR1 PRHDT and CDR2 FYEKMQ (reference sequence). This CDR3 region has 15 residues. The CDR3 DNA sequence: TGTGCCACAGGCGTGGCCGGCGGGGCCACCGGGGAGCTGTTTTTT. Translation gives CATGVAGGATGELFF.

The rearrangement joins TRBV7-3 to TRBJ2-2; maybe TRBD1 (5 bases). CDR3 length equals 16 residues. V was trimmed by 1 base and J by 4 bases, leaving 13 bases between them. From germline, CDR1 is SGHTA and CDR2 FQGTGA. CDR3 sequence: CASSLRRQIPTGELFF. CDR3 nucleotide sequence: TGTGCCAGCAGCTTAAGAAGACAGATCCCCACCGGGGAGCTGTTTTTT.